These T cell receptor beta chains were read from a single sample in a study of T cell responses to AZD1222 COVID-19 vaccine. The repertoire was sequenced with immunoSEQ multiplex PCR; TCRdb's copy has only in-frame clones and lacks some. The sample shows 150,000 or so clones, under 95% of them seen only once. Sequenced material: peripheral blood, taken on day 0 of AZD1222 vaccination. The receptors were gathered from an adult in good health. Both conserved end residues are part of each CDR3. Each record gives: J gene, V gene, CDR3 protein.

J gene: TRBJ2-7; V gene: TRBV7-2; CDR3 protein: CASSYTGVPYEQYF
J gene: TRBJ2-3; V gene: TRBV12-3/TRBV12-4; CDR3 protein: CASSYSLGDTQYF
J gene: TRBJ1-4; V gene: TRBV3-1/TRBV3-2; CDR3 protein: CASSQRGTNEKLFF
J gene: TRBJ2-3; V gene: TRBV6-1; CDR3 protein: CASSSSRGTDTQYF
J gene: TRBJ1-1; V gene: TRBV29-1; CDR3 protein: CSVGLAGSQAFF
J gene: TRBJ2-5; V gene: TRBV7-2; CDR3 protein: CASSSRGQGQETQYF
J gene: TRBJ1-1; V gene: TRBV23-1; CDR3 protein: CARPNQGTGGTEAFF
J gene: TRBJ1-5; V gene: TRBV10-2; CDR3 protein: CASRRSGDNQPQHF
J gene: TRBJ2-7; V gene: TRBV27; CDR3 protein: CASSLSRNVYEQYF
J gene: TRBJ2-5; V gene: TRBV5-6; CDR3 protein: CASNKGGPSGTQYF
J gene: TRBJ1-1; V gene: TRBV19; CDR3 protein: CASSMRPGTRNTEAFF
J gene: TRBJ2-7; V gene: TRBV24-1; CDR3 protein: CAGGQTGLKIYEQYF
J gene: TRBJ1-4; V gene: TRBV5-1; CDR3 protein: CASSSGQSTANEKLFF
J gene: TRBJ1-3; V gene: TRBV7-2; CDR3 protein: CASSPAGSWGIGNTIYF
J gene: TRBJ2-2; V gene: TRBV13; CDR3 protein: CASSYHPPSGLVGTGELFF
J gene: TRBJ1-1; V gene: TRBV7-2; CDR3 protein: CATRGQTNTEAFF
J gene: TRBJ1-1; V gene: TRBV27; CDR3 protein: CASSSLGKGRTEAFF
J gene: TRBJ1-4; V gene: TRBV7-9; CDR3 protein: CASSPSNEKLFF
J gene: TRBJ2-1; V gene: TRBV7-7; CDR3 protein: CASSAGTSGTYNEQFF
J gene: TRBJ2-5; V gene: TRBV5-6; CDR3 protein: CASSLGVGFFLETQYF
J gene: TRBJ2-1; V gene: TRBV6-5; CDR3 protein: CASLGSPYNEQFF
J gene: TRBJ2-1; V gene: TRBV12-5; CDR3 protein: CASGLLLREAGYNEQFF
J gene: TRBJ2-1; V gene: TRBV20-1; CDR3 protein: CSARIYNEQFF
J gene: TRBJ1-5; V gene: TRBV21-1; CDR3 protein: CASSNRSVVGKNSNQPQHF
J gene: TRBJ1-5; V gene: TRBV7-6; CDR3 protein: CASSLYPRGDQPQHF
J gene: TRBJ1-5; V gene: TRBV7-2; CDR3 protein: CASSSLNQPQHF
J gene: TRBJ2-7; V gene: TRBV6-2/TRBV6-3; CDR3 protein: CASSYGPNGYEQYF
J gene: TRBJ1-5; V gene: TRBV27; CDR3 protein: CASSLSPLGQNQPQHF
J gene: TRBJ2-5; V gene: TRBV14; CDR3 protein: CASSQLGQGQETQYF
J gene: TRBJ2-7; V gene: TRBV5-3; CDR3 protein: CARSLVGSCKGKNSYEQYF
J gene: TRBJ2-2; V gene: TRBV24-1; CDR3 protein: CATSKWGTGELFF
J gene: TRBJ2-2; V gene: TRBV18; CDR3 protein: CASSPGTTVTGELFF
J gene: TRBJ2-2; V gene: TRBV7-2; CDR3 protein: CASSPDRRTSGKTTGELFF
J gene: TRBJ1-1; V gene: TRBV5-1; CDR3 protein: CASRTSTTNTEAFF
J gene: TRBJ2-7; V gene: TRBV5-1; CDR3 protein: CASSLLTGVEQYF
J gene: TRBJ1-2; V gene: TRBV7-2; CDR3 protein: CASSPPRENYGYTF
J gene: TRBJ2-7; V gene: TRBV5-4; CDR3 protein: CASSRGPDEQYF
J gene: TRBJ2-1; V gene: TRBV7-3; CDR3 protein: CASSFSGEQFF
J gene: TRBJ2-1; V gene: TRBV7-9; CDR3 protein: CASSPGLAEQFF
J gene: TRBJ1-1; V gene: TRBV27; CDR3 protein: CASSKKGQMNTEAFF
J gene: TRBJ2-7; V gene: TRBV4-1; CDR3 protein: CASSQPPGQGIYEQYF